The present T cell receptor beta chain was sequenced within a study of shared clonotypes between healthy human individuals. Germline CDR1 is SNHLY and CDR2 is FYNNEI. The CDR3 is made up of 13 amino acids. The V segment lost 5 bases and the J segment 5 bases; nucleotides outside the gene matches: 5. On this clone itself: Antigen: not known.

Deep was the level used in running the assay. Assay used: immunoSEQ multiplex PCR; TCRdb lists only in-frame clones, some missing. In the table there are approximately 650,000 clones, nearly 97% of which are singletons. Naive CD8 cells lacked CD45RO and underwent positive selection for CCR7, leaving out terminally differentiated effector memory CD45RA+ cells. Donors were Caucasian adults residing in Nashville, Tennessee, USA. Points from the study as a whole: With a handful of donors compared, around 5.4% of naive CD4 clonotypes were shared.

Sequencing input: naive CD8+ T cells sorted from blood. The V gene is TRBV2, the J gene TRBJ2-5, with TRBD1 matching over 7 bases. This clonotype originated in a woman aged 30 to 39 in good health. This CDR3 reads CASSSTGRETQYF. CDR3 nucleotide sequence: TGTGCCAGCAGTTCGACAGGGCGCGAGACCCAGTACTTC.